This is a list of T cell receptor beta chains from one sample in a study of cytomegalovirus exposure and HLA in healthy donors. The data were produced by immunoSEQ multiplex PCR, yet TCRdb's version contains in-frame clones alone and is incomplete. The sample lists about 160,000 clones, roughly 79% occurring once. Sequenced material: PBMCs. Receptor source: a man in his forties in good health and CMV-seronegative. Both conserved end residues are part of each CDR3. The D gene is left open where the match is weak. Clone size is shown for a subset of rows, as once, few, many or a class of expanded clone.

few	TRBV4-2	TRBJ1-2	TRBD1	CASSQLTRGQVGYGYTF	TGTGCCAGCAGCCAACTTACCCGCGGACAGGTCGGCTATGGCTACACCTTC
-	TRBV6-1	TRBJ2-5	-	CASSVETAQETQYF	TGTGCCAGCAGTGTAGAGACAGCTCAAGAGACCCAGTACTTC
-	TRBV5-1	TRBJ2-2	-	CASRRDNTNTGELFF	TGCGCCAGCAGACGGGACAATACGAACACCGGGGAGCTGTTTTTT
few	TRBV5-6	TRBJ2-7	TRBD2	CASSLDRIAGGPYEQYF	TGTGCCAGCAGCCTCGACCGTATAGCGGGAGGCCCCTACGAGCAGTACTTC
once	TRBV6-1	TRBJ1-2	-	CASKIVQNYGYTF	TGTGCCAGCAAGATTGTACAGAACTATGGCTACACCTTC
-	TRBV18	TRBJ1-1	-	CASSIRGETEAFF	TGTGCCAGCTCAATAAGAGGCGAGACTGAAGCTTTCTTT
-	TRBV6-5	TRBJ2-5	-	CASNYIADQETQYF	TGTGCCAGCAATTATATAGCGGACCAAGAGACCCAGTACTTC
few	TRBV10-1	TRBJ2-1	TRBD2	CASSESRASGRSEQFF	TGCGCCAGCAGTGAGTCCCGGGCTAGCGGGAGAAGTGAGCAGTTCTTC
-	TRBV19	TRBJ2-7	-	CASSIKLSYEQYF	TGTGCCAGTAGTATAAAACTCTCCTACGAGCAGTACTTC
-	TRBV13	TRBJ2-3	TRBD2	CASSSRLAGGEVDTQYF	TGTGCCAGCAGCTCCAGACTAGCGGGAGGGGAGGTCGATACGCAGTATTTT
-	TRBV18	TRBJ2-2	TRBD1	CASSPTGLNTGELFF	TGTGCCAGCTCACCGACAGGGTTGAACACCGGGGAGCTGTTTTTT
-	TRBV7-9	TRBJ1-4	-	CSSSLGSGSSNEKLFF	TGTTCCAGCAGCTTAGGTTCGGGGAGCTCTAATGAAAAACTGTTTTTT
-	TRBV29-1	TRBJ2-2	-	CSVEEGGQVGELFF	TGCAGCGTTGAGGAGGGGGGGCAGGTCGGGGAGCTGTTTTTT
-	TRBV7-9	TRBJ2-2	-	CASSLMNTGELFF	TGTGCCAGCAGTCTTATGAACACCGGGGAGCTGTTTTTT
-	TRBV7-9	TRBJ1-5	TRBD1	CASSRDRVGNQPQHF	TGTGCCAGCAGTCGGGACAGGGTGGGAAATCAGCCCCAGCATTTT
few	TRBV5-1	TRBJ2-2	-	CASSLNPSGVIGELFF	TGCGCCAGCAGCTTGAACCCAAGCGGCGTAATAGGGGAGCTGTTTTTT
-	TRBV14	TRBJ1-1	-	CASSPKGQGNTEAFF	TGTGCCAGCAGCCCTAAGGGGCAGGGGAACACTGAAGCTTTCTTT
-	TRBV6-6	TRBJ1-2	TRBD1	CASSSRDRGGGYTF	TGTGCCAGCAGTTCCAGAGACAGGGGCGGTGGCTACACCTTC
-	TRBV19	TRBJ2-7	TRBD1	CASTPRTGTYEQYF	TGTGCCAGTACCCCCAGGACAGGGACCTACGAGCAGTACTTC
-	TRBV5-6	TRBJ2-1	TRBD1	CASSIDRGDEQFF	TGTGCCAGCAGCATCGACAGGGGGGATGAGCAGTTCTTC
-	TRBV2	TRBJ2-3	TRBD2	CAIPGTSGIDTQYF	TGTGCCATCCCTGGGACTAGCGGGATAGATACGCAGTATTTT
-	TRBV19	TRBJ2-7	TRBD1	CASSAGQGPYEQYF	TGTGCCAGTAGTGCGGGACAGGGGCCCTACGAGCAGTACTTC
-	TRBV9	TRBJ2-7	-	CASSPRPPLDEQYF	TGTGCCAGCAGCCCGCGGCCCCCGCTGGACGAGCAGTACTTC
few	TRBV5-1	TRBJ2-2	-	CASSLEGGSGNTGELFF	TGCGCCAGCAGCTTGGAGGGGGGGAGCGGTAACACCGGGGAGCTGTTTTTT
once	TRBV7-8	TRBJ2-3	TRBD2	CASSLSASGSSDTQYF	TGTGCCAGCAGCTTATCCGCTAGCGGGAGTTCAGATACGCAGTATTTT
-	TRBV18	TRBJ1-2	TRBD1	CASSPSQGAEGYTF	TGTGCCAGCTCACCATCGCAGGGGGCGGAGGGCTACACCTTC
-	TRBV6-4	TRBJ1-2	TRBD1	CASSDSGQGDVPYGYTF	TGTGCCAGCAGTGACTCGGGGCAGGGGGACGTTCCCTATGGCTACACCTTC
-	TRBV9	TRBJ2-1	TRBD2	CASSDGLAGGPGVNEQFF	TGTGCCAGCAGCGACGGACTAGCGGGAGGGCCAGGGGTCAATGAGCAGTTCTTC
-	TRBV11-3	TRBJ2-1	-	CASSLDLVSEQFF	TGTGCCAGCAGCTTAGATCTGGTGAGTGAGCAGTTCTTC
-	TRBV10-2	TRBJ2-7	TRBD2	CASSRTSGRASEQYF	TGCGCCAGCAGTCGGACTAGCGGGAGGGCCAGCGAGCAGTACTTC
few	TRBV5-4	TRBJ2-6	-	CASSSQGAGANGLTF	TGTGCCAGCAGCTCACAGGGAGCTGGGGCCAACGGCCTGACTTTC
few	TRBV9	TRBJ2-7	TRBD2	CASSETTSGYEQYF	TGTGCCAGCAGCGAGACGACTAGCGGCTACGAGCAGTACTTC
-	TRBV19	TRBJ2-6	-	CASSIRIGASGANGLTF	TGTGCCAGTAGTATACGTATCGGCGCCTCTGGGGCCAACGGCCTGACTTTC
few	TRBV7-9	TRBJ1-2	TRBD1	CASSLAAGTGGNGYTF	TGTGCCAGCAGCTTAGCTGCCGGGACAGGAGGGAACGGCTACACCTTC
-	TRBV10-3	TRBJ1-1	-	CAISEGREAFF	TGTGCCATCAGTGAGGGCAGGGAAGCTTTCTTT
-	TRBV5-1	TRBJ2-1	TRBD2	CASSYLAGVDEQFF	TGCGCCAGCAGTTATCTAGCGGGAGTGGATGAGCAGTTCTTC
-	TRBV7-2	TRBJ2-7	-	CASSLVRDSYEQYF	TGTGCCAGCAGCTTAGTTCGGGATTCCTACGAGCAGTACTTC
-	TRBV5-1	TRBJ2-1	-	CASSLAGTDNEQFF	TGCGCCAGCAGCTTGGCCGGTACAGACAATGAGCAGTTCTTC
-	TRBV4-1	TRBJ1-1	TRBD1	CASSQSTGALNTEAFF	TGCGCCAGCAGCCAATCGACAGGGGCCTTGAACACTGAAGCTTTCTTT
-	TRBV30	TRBJ1-3	-	CAWSVGLTVGNTIYF	TGTGCCTGGAGTGTAGGATTGACTGTGGGAAACACCATATATTTT
-	TRBV28	TRBJ1-1	-	CASSWLSGVKMNTEAFF	TGTGCCAGCAGCTGGCTTTCTGGTGTGAAGATGAACACTGAAGCTTTCTTT
-	TRBV28	TRBJ2-7	TRBD2	CASSPGLAGRYEQYF	TGTGCCAGCAGTCCAGGACTAGCGGGTCGCTACGAGCAGTACTTC
-	TRBV5-5	TRBJ2-6	TRBD1	CASSLPTGYGANVLTF	TGTGCCAGCAGCCTCCCGACAGGGTACGGGGCCAACGTCCTGACTTTC
once	TRBV7-2	TRBJ1-1	TRBD1	CASSLTGHTEAFF	TGTGCCAGCAGCTTGACAGGGCACACTGAAGCTTTCTTT
few	TRBV5-1	TRBJ2-3	TRBD2	CASSLSGGPTDTQYF	TGCGCCAGCAGCTTGTCGGGAGGGCCCACAGATACGCAGTATTTT